This entry lists 4 T cell receptor beta chains sequenced from one sample in a study of blood T cell repertoires in COVID-19. Clones were sequenced by immunoSEQ multiplex PCR, and TCRdb holds only the in-frame ones, with some missing. The table lists about 39,000 clones, 85% to 90% of them singletons. Sequencing used peripheral blood. The receptors derive from a man aged 55 to 70 with acute or convalescent COVID-19.

CDR3 loop: CASREGASGSGKNIQYF. DNA for the CDR3: TGTGCCAGCAGAGAGGGGGCAAGCGGGAGCGGCAAAAACATTCAGTACTTC. The V gene is TRBV2, the J gene TRBJ2-4; possible D gene TRBD2, 8 bases. This CDR3 contains 17 residues. V shed 6 bases and J shed 3 bases, with 21 bases lying between them. Germline V gives CDR1 SNHLY, CDR2 FYNNEI.

The CDR3 DNA reads TGTGCCTGGAGACCCCCCAGGTCAGGAGGCACTGAAGCTTTCTTT. Its translation is CAWRPPRSGGTEAFF. The rearrangement uses TRBV30 and TRBJ1-1; D is undetermined. V was shortened by 3 bases and J by 4 bases, with 18 bases between the two germline ends. CDR3 length: 15 residues. The germline CDR1 and CDR2 sequences are GTSNPN and SVGIG (reference sequence).

The chain joins TRBV28 to TRBJ1-2, with 7 bases lining up with TRBD1. The germline V gene has CDR1 MDHEN and CDR2 SYDVKM. CDR3 length equals 14 residues. V was clipped by 5 bases and J by 4 bases; unmatched bases: 7. The CDR3 DNA reads as TGTGCCAGCAGTCCGACAGGGTGGGTCTATGGCTACACCTTC. The encoded protein is CASSPTGWVYGYTF.

This clone was detected only a few times. This chain links TRBV11-2 with TRBJ2-7; D remains unclear. In germline, CDR1 is SGHAT, CDR2 FQNNGV. This CDR3 contains 14 residues. The ends were cut back, 1 base at V and 2 bases at J, with 9 bases in the middle. In nucleotides, the CDR3 is TGTGCCAGCAGCTTAGCGGCAGGCCCCTACGAGCAGTACTTC. Amino acids: CASSLAAGPYEQYF.